This T cell receptor beta chain was profiled in a study of response to subunit inactivated influenza vaccine. Study-wide results and caveats: With each seasonal influenza vaccination, the authors suggested, few new T cells are recruited.

This clonotype was seen many times. As yet, its antigen is unknown. Deletions cut 0 bases from V and 2 bases from J, with 10 bases between. The V gene's germline CDR1 is LGHNA and CDR2 YNFKEQ. The CDR3 consists of 15 residues. Each CDR3 protein is one row after TCRdb ran MiXCR on the RT-PCR reads. The sample lists 700,000 to 900,000 distinct CDR3 sequences; approximately 22% were seen once. This receptor was identified in a man aged 50 or older who received an inactivated influenza vaccine. Here the sequenced sample was PBMCs from blood, taken less than 6 days after vaccination. J is TRBJ1-2 and V is TRBV4-2; D is uncertain. Here the CDR3 DNA reads TGTGCCAGCAGCCAAGATCCGGCAGAGAACTATGGCTACACCTTC. Amino acid sequence: CASSQDPAENYGYTF.